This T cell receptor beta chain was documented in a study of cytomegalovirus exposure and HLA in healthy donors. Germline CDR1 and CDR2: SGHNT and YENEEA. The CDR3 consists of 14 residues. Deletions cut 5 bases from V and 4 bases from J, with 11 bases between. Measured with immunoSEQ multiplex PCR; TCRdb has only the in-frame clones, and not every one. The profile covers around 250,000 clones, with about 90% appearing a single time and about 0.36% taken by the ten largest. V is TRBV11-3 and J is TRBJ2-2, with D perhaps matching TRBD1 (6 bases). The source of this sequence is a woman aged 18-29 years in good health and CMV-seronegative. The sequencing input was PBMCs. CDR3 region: CASSVTGFTGELFF. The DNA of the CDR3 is TGTGCCAGCAGCGTCACAGGGTTCACCGGGGAGCTGTTTTTT.